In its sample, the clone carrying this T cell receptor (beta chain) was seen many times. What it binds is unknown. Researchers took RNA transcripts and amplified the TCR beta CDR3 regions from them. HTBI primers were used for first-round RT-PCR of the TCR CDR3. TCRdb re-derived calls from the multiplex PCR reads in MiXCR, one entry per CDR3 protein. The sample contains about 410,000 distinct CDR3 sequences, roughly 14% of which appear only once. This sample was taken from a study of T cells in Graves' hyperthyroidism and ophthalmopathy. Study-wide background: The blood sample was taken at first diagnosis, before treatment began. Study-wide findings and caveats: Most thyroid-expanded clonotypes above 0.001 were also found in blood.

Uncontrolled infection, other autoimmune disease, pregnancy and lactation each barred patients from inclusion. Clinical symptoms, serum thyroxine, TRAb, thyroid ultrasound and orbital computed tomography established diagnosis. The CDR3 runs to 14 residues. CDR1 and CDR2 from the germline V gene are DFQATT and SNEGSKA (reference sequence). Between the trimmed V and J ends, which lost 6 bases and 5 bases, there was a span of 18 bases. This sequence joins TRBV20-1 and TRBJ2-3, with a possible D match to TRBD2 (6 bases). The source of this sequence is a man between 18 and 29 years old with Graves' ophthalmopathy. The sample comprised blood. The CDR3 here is CSAYPTSLRDTQYF. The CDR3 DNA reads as TGCAGTGCCTACCCCACTAGCCTCAGAGATACGCAGTATTTT.